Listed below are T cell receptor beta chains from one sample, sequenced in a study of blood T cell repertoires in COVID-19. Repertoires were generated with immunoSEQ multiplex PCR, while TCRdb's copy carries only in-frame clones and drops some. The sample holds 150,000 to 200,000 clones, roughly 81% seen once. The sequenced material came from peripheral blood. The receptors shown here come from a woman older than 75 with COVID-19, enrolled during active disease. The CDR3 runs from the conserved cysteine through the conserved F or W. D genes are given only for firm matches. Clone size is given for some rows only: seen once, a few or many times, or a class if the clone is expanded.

CDR3 protein: CASERQADNTEAFF
CDR3 DNA: TGTGCCAGTGAACGACAGGCGGACAACACTGAAGCTTTCTTT
clone size: once
D gene: .
V gene: TRBV19
J gene: TRBJ1-1

CDR3 protein: CASSSHSPGGETQYF
CDR3 DNA: TGTGCCAGCAGTTCCCACTCCCCGGGGGGGGAGACCCAGTACTTC
clone size: .
D gene: TRBD2
V gene: TRBV28
J gene: TRBJ2-5

CDR3 protein: CASSLATSLDTQYF
CDR3 DNA: TGTGCCAGCAGCTTAGCCACTAGCTTAGATACGCAGTATTTT
clone size: .
D gene: .
V gene: TRBV11-2
J gene: TRBJ2-3

CDR3 protein: CSASRLAGGLPMSQYF
CDR3 DNA: TGCAGTGCTAGTAGGCTAGCGGGCGGACTACCGATGTCGCAGTATTTT
clone size: .
D gene: TRBD2
V gene: TRBV20-1
J gene: TRBJ2-3

CDR3 protein: CASTSMGRGVGTQYF
CDR3 DNA: TGTGCCAGCACCTCCATGGGGAGGGGAGTGGGTACGCAGTATTTT
clone size: .
D gene: TRBD2
V gene: TRBV6-5
J gene: TRBJ2-3

CDR3 protein: CASSLIGGTYEQYF
CDR3 DNA: TGTGCCAGCAGTTTGATAGGGGGAACCTACGAGCAGTACTTC
clone size: .
D gene: .
V gene: TRBV28
J gene: TRBJ2-7

CDR3 protein: CASSLPRLAGQETQYF
CDR3 DNA: TGTGCCAGCAGCTTGCCTCGACTAGCGGGGCAAGAGACCCAGTACTTC
clone size: .
D gene: TRBD2
V gene: TRBV5-4
J gene: TRBJ2-5

CDR3 protein: CASSYGGQGRMQPQHF
CDR3 DNA: TGTGCCAGCAGTTACGGAGGACAGGGTCGAATGCAGCCCCAGCATTTT
clone size: many
D gene: TRBD1
V gene: TRBV6-5
J gene: TRBJ1-5

CDR3 protein: CATTQKGAQYF
CDR3 DNA: TGTGCCACCACTCAGAAGGGGGCCCAGTATTTT
clone size: .
D gene: TRBD1
V gene: TRBV28
J gene: TRBJ2-3

CDR3 protein: CASSLSPGLGAYNEQFF
CDR3 DNA: TGTGCCAGCAGTTTATCCCCGGGACTAGGTGCCTACAATGAGCAGTTCTTC
clone size: .
D gene: TRBD2
V gene: TRBV27
J gene: TRBJ2-1

CDR3 protein: CASRRQGDDYGYTF
CDR3 DNA: TGTGCCAGCAGAAGACAGGGGGACGACTATGGCTACACCTTC
clone size: .
D gene: TRBD1
V gene: TRBV6-5
J gene: TRBJ1-2

CDR3 protein: CASSPDSTYGYTF
CDR3 DNA: TGTGCCAGCAGCCCCGACAGCACCTATGGCTACACCTTC
clone size: .
D gene: .
V gene: TRBV11-3
J gene: TRBJ1-2

CDR3 protein: CASLPSGRLADTQYF
CDR3 DNA: TGTGCCAGCCTACCTTCCGGGCGACTAGCAGATACGCAGTATTTT
clone size: .
D gene: .
V gene: TRBV11-3
J gene: TRBJ2-3

CDR3 protein: CASSYAQGSAEAFF
CDR3 DNA: TGTGCCAGCAGTTACGCACAGGGAAGCGCTGAAGCTTTCTTT
clone size: many
D gene: .
V gene: TRBV6-5
J gene: TRBJ1-1

CDR3 protein: CASSSPLRDRGGYTF
CDR3 DNA: TGTGCCAGCAGCTCACCCCTCCGGGACAGGGGCGGCTACACCTTC
clone size: .
D gene: TRBD1
V gene: TRBV9
J gene: TRBJ1-2

CDR3 protein: CASSETRDSEAFF
CDR3 DNA: TGTGCCAGCAGTGAAACAAGGGACTCCGAAGCTTTCTTT
clone size: .
D gene: .
V gene: TRBV6-1
J gene: TRBJ1-1

CDR3 protein: CASSHPLQGIKNIQYF
CDR3 DNA: TGCGCCAGCAGCCATCCCCTACAGGGGATTAAAAACATTCAGTACTTC
clone size: .
D gene: TRBD1
V gene: TRBV4-1
J gene: TRBJ2-4

CDR3 protein: CASSLGDSPYNSPLHF
CDR3 DNA: TGTGCCAGCAGCTTGGGGGACTCCCCTTATAATTCACCCCTCCACTTT
clone size: .
D gene: .
V gene: TRBV5-8
J gene: TRBJ1-6

CDR3 protein: CASSQDSVGDTQYF
CDR3 DNA: TGTGCCAGCAGCCAAGATAGCGTCGGGGATACGCAGTATTTT
clone size: .
D gene: .
V gene: TRBV4-2
J gene: TRBJ2-3

CDR3 protein: CASSFGSDTQYF
CDR3 DNA: TGTGCCAGCAGCTTCGGTTCAGATACGCAGTATTTT
clone size: .
D gene: .
V gene: TRBV11-2
J gene: TRBJ2-3

CDR3 protein: CATSRDIAGAGGYTF
CDR3 DNA: TGTGCCACCAGCAGAGATATAGCGGGAGCTGGGGGCTACACCTTC
clone size: .
D gene: .
V gene: TRBV15
J gene: TRBJ1-2

CDR3 protein: CASSPDRGGYGYTF
CDR3 DNA: TGTGCCAGCTCACCAGACAGGGGGGGCTATGGCTACACCTTC
clone size: once
D gene: TRBD1
V gene: TRBV18
J gene: TRBJ1-2

CDR3 protein: CASSEGYTREKLFF
CDR3 DNA: TGTGCCAGCAGTGAGGGGTACACTAGGGAAAAACTGTTTTTT
clone size: .
D gene: .
V gene: TRBV2
J gene: TRBJ1-4

CDR3 protein: CASSEFGLAGTQETQYF
CDR3 DNA: TGTGCCAGTTCTGAGTTCGGACTAGCGGGAACGCAAGAGACCCAGTACTTC
clone size: .
D gene: TRBD2
V gene: TRBV19
J gene: TRBJ2-5

CDR3 protein: CASREAGTGGTEAFF
CDR3 DNA: TGTGCCAGCAGAGAGGCCGGGACAGGGGGGACTGAAGCTTTCTTT
clone size: .
D gene: TRBD1
V gene: TRBV6-5
J gene: TRBJ1-1

CDR3 protein: CASSLPMTGGALNIQYF
CDR3 DNA: TGCGCCAGCAGCTTGCCCATGACAGGGGGCGCATTGAACATTCAGTACTTC
clone size: .
D gene: TRBD1
V gene: TRBV5-1
J gene: TRBJ2-4

CDR3 protein: CATSDADRGYEQYF
CDR3 DNA: TGTGCCACCAGTGATGCTGACAGGGGTTACGAGCAGTACTTC
clone size: .
D gene: TRBD1
V gene: TRBV24-1
J gene: TRBJ2-7

CDR3 protein: CASSVGRTDSGNTIYF
CDR3 DNA: TGTGCCAGCAGCGTAGGTAGGACAGACTCTGGAAACACCATATATTTT
clone size: few
D gene: .
V gene: TRBV9
J gene: TRBJ1-3

CDR3 protein: CASSLHPGQVNTGELFF
CDR3 DNA: TGTGCCAGCAGCTTGCACCCGGGACAGGTGAACACCGGGGAGCTGTTTTTT
clone size: .
D gene: TRBD1
V gene: TRBV5-5
J gene: TRBJ2-2

CDR3 protein: CASSTSGGLYEQYF
CDR3 DNA: TGTGCCAGTAGTACCTCGGGGGGCCTCTACGAGCAGTACTTC
clone size: .
D gene: .
V gene: TRBV19
J gene: TRBJ2-7

CDR3 protein: CASSLAGDTGELFF
CDR3 DNA: TGTGCCAGCAGCCTAGCGGGAGACACCGGGGAGCTGTTTTTT
clone size: .
D gene: TRBD2
V gene: TRBV14
J gene: TRBJ2-2